In this sample, the clone carrying this TCR beta chain turned up a few times. The antigen remains unidentified. Whole-study results and caveats: The larger cohort examined one V-J beta rearrangement, not whole repertoires. Tumor Treg TCRs overlapped most with tumor naive CD4+ cells. Tumor memory CD4+ T cell TCR gene usage was found to cluster with blood and lymph node memory CD4+ cells and with lymph node naive CD4+ cells.

After constant-region reverse-primer amplification, full-length variable regions underwent semi-nested PCR with Nested Universal Primer A. MiXCR was run by TCRdb on the 5' RACE reads, yielding one entry per CDR3 protein. The sample has 9,000 to 13,000 distinct CDR3 sequences, roughly half seen once. Losses at the gene ends were 6 bases for V and 3 bases for J; bases not matched to a gene: 9. Germline V CDR1 and CDR2: DFQATT, SNEGSKA (reference sequence). This CDR3 region has 14 residues. This chain connects TRBV20-1 to TRBJ2-3; 7 bases map to TRBD2. Sequencing was done on a sample of tumor-infiltrating naive CD4+ T cells sorted from the breast tumor. As to subset: naive CD4+ T cells, CD4+CD45RA+CD25-. The origin of this receptor is a female donor with breast cancer. CDR3 bases: TGCAGTGCGGAAGACGGGGGGACGACAGATACGCAGTATTTT. This translates into CSAEDGGTTDTQYF.